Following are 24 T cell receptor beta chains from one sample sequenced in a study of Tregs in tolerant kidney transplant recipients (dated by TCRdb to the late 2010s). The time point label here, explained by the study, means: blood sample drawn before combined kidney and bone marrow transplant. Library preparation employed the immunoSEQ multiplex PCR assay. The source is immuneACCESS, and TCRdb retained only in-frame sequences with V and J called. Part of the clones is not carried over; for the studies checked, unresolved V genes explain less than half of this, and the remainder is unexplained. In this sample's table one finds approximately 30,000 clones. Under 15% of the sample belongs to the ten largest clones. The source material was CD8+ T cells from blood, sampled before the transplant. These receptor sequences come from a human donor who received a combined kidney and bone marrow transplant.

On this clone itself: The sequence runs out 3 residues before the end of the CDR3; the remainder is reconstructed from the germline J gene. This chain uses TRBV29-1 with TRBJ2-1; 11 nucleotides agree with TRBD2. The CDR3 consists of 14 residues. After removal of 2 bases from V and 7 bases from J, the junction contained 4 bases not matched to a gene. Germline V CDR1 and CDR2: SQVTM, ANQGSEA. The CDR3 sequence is CSVERLAGGNEQFF. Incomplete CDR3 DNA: TGCAGCGTTGAAAGATTAGCGGGAGGGAATGAG.

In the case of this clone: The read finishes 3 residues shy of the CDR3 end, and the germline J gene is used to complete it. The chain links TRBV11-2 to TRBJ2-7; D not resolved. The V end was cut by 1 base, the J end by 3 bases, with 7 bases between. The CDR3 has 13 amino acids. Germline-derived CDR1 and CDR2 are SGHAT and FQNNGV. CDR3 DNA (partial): TGTGCCAGCAGCTTAGGGCCAAGCTACGAG. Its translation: CASSLGPSYE. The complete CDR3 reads CASSLGPSYEQYF.

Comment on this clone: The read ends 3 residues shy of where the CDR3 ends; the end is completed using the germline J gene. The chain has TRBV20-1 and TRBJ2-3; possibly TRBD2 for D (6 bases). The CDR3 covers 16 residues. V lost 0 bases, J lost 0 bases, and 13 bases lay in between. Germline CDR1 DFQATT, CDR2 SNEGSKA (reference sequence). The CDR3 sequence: CSARDRERVSTDTQYF. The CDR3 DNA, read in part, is TGCAGTGCTAGAGATAGGGAGCGGGTTAGCACAGATACG.

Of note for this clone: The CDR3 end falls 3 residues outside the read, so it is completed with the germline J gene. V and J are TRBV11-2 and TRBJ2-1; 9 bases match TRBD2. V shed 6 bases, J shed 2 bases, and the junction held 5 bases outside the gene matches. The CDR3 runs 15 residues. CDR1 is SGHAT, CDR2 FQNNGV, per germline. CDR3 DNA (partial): TGTGCCAGCAGAAGACTAGCGGCCCCCTACAATGAG. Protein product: CASRRLAAPYNE. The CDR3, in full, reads CASRRLAAPYNEQFF. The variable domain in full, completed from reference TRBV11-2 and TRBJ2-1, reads EAGVAQSPRYKIIEKRQSVAFWCNPISGHATLYWYQQILGQGPKLLIQFQNNGVVDDSQLPKDRFSAERLKGVDSTLKIQPAKLEDSAVYLCASRRLAAPYNEQFFGPGTRLTVL.

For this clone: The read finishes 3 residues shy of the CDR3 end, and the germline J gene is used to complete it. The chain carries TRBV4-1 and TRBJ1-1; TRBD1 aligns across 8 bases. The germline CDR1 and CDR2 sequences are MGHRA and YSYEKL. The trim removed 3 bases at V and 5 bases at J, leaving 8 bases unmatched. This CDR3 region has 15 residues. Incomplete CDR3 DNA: TGCGCCAGCAGCCATGCCGTTCGGACAGGGACTGAA. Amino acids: CASSHAVRTGTE. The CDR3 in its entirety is CASSHAVRTGTEAFF.

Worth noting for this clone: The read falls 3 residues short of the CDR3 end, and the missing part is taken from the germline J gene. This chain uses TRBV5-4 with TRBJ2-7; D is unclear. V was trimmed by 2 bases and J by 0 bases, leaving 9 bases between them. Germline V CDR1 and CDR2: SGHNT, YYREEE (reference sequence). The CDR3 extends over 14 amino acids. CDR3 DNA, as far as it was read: TGTGCCAGCAGCTTCGATTCTAGCTCCTACGAG. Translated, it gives CASSFDSSSYE. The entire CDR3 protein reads CASSFDSSSYEQYF.

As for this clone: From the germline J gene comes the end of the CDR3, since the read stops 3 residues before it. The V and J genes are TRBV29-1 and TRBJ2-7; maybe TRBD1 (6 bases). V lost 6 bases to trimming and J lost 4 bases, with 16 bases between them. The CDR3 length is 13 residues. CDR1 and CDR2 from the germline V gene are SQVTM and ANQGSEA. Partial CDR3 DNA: TGCAGCGTCGCCTTCAGGGGTCGGTACGAG. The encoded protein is CSVAFRGRYE. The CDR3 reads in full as CSVAFRGRYEQYF.

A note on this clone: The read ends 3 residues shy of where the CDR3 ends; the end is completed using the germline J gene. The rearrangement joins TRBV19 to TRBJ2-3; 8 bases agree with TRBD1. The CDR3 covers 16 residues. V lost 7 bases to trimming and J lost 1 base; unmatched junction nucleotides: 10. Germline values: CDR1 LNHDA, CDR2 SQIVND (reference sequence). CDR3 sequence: CASTPDRGYRTDTQYF. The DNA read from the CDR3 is TGTGCCAGTACCCCCGACAGGGGATACCGCACAGATACG. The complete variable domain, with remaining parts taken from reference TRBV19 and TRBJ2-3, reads DGGITQSPKYLFRKEGQNVTLSCEQNLNHDAMYWYRQDPGQGLRLIYYSQIVNDFQKGDIAEGYSVSREKKESFPLTVTSAQKNPTAFYLCASTPDRGYRTDTQYFGPGTRLTVL.

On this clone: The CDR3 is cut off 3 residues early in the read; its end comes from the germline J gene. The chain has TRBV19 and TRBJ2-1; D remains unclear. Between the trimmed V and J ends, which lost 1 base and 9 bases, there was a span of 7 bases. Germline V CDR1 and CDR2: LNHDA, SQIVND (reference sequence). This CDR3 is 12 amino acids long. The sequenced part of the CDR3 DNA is TGTGCCAGTAGTATAGGGGCCGTTGAG. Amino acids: CASSIGAVE. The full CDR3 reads CASSIGAVEQFF.

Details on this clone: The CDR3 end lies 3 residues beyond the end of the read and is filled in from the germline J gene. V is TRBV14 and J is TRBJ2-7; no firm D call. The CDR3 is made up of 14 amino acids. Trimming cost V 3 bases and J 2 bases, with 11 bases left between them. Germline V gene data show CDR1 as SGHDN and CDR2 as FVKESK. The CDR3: CASSHTDQAYEQYF. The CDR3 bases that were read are TGTGCCAGCAGCCACACCGATCAGGCCTACGAG.

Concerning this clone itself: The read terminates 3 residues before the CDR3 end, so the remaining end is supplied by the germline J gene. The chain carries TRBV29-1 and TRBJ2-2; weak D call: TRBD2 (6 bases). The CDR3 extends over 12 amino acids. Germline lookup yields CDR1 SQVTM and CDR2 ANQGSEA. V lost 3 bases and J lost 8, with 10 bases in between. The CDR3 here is CSVDGGRGELFF. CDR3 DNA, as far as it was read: TGCAGCGTTGATGGGGGGAGAGGGGAG.

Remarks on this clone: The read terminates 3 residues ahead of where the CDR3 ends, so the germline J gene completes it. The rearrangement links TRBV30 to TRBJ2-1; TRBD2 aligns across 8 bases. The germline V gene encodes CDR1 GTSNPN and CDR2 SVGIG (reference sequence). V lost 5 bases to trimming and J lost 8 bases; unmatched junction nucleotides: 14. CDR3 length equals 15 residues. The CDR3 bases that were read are TGTGCCTGGGCCATCTTTGCGGGAGGAATCGATGAG. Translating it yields CAWAIFAGGIDE. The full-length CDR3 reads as CAWAIFAGGIDEQFF.

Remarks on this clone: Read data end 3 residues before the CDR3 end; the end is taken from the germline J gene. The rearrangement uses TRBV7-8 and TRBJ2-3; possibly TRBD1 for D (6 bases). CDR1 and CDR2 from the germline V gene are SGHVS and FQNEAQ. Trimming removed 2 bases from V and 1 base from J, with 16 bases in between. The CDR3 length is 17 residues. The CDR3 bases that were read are TGTGCCAGCAGCTTATTTCTGGGGACAACCCGCACAGATACG. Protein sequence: CASSLFLGTTRTDT. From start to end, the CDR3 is CASSLFLGTTRTDTQYF.

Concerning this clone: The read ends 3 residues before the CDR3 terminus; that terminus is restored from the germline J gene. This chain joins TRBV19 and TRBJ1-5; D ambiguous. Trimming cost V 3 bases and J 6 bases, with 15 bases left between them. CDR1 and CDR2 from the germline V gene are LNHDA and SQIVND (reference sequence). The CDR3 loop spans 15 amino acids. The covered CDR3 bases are TGTGCCAGTAGTATTATGTTTCTAGGAGGTCAGCCC. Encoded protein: CASSIMFLGGQP. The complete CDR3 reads CASSIMFLGGQPQHF.

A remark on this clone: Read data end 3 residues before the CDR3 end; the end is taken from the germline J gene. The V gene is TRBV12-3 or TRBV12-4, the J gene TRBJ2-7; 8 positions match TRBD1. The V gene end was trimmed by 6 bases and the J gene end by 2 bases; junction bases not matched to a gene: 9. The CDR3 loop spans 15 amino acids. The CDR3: CASRDRTGNTYEQYF. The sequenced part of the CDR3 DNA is TGTGCCAGCAGGGATAGGACAGGGAATACCTACGAG.

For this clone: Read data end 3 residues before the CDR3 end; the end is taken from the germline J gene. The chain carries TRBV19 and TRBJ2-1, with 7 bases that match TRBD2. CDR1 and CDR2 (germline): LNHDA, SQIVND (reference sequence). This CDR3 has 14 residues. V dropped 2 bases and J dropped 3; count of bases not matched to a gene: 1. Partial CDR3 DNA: TGTGCCAGTAGTATACTAGCGGACTACAATGAG. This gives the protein CASSILADYNE. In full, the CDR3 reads CASSILADYNEQFF.

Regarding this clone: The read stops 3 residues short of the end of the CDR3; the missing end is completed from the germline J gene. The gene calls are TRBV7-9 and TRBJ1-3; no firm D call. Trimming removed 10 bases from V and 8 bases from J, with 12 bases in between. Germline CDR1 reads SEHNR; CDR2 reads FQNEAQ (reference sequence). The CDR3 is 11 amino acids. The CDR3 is CANFPVDTIYF. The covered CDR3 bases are TGTGCCAACTTCCCCGTAGACACC.

The CDR3 loop reads CASSLGPEQFF. The DNA read from the CDR3 is TGCGCCAGCAGCTTAGGGCCTGAG. The chain links TRBV5-1 to TRBJ2-1, with D unclear. The read falls 3 residues short of the CDR3 end, and the missing part is taken from the germline J gene. Germline CDR1 reads SGHRS; CDR2 reads YFSETQ. The CDR3 has 11 amino acids. Trimming removed 2 bases at V and 9 bases at J, with 6 bases between.

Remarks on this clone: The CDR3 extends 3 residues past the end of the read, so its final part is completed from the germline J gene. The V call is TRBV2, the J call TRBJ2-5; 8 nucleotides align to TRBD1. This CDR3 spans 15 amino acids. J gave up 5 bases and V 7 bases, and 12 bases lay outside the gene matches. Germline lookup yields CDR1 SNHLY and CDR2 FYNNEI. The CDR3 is CASTPDRDFEETQYF. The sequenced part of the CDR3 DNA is TGTGCCAGCACCCCGGACAGGGATTTTGAGGAGACC.

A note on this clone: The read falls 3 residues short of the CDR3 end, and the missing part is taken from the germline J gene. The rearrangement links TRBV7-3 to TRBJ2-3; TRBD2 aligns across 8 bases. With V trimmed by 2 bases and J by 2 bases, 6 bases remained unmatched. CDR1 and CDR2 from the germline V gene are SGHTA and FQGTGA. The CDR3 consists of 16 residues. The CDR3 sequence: CASSLQAGGITDTQYF. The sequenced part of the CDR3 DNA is TGTGCCAGCAGCTTACAGGCGGGAGGAATCACAGATACG.

The CDR3 bases that were read are TGTGCCAGTAGTATGAAGCATCCCTACGAG. Amino acids: CASSMKHPYE. The complete CDR3 protein is CASSMKHPYEQYF. The chain combines TRBV19 with TRBJ2-7; D not resolved. The observed sequence ends 3 residues before the CDR3 terminus, with the missing tail filled in from the germline J gene. Germline V gives CDR1 LNHDA, CDR2 SQIVND (reference sequence). Deletions cut 3 bases from V and 2 bases from J, with 8 bases between. The CDR3 is 13 residues long.

CDR3 DNA, as far as it was read: TGCAGTGCTTACAAAGGGGGCGGGCAGCCC. The encoded protein is CSAYKGGGQP. The CDR3 in its entirety is CSAYKGGGQPQHF. The rearrangement joins TRBV20-1 to TRBJ1-5, with TRBD1 matching over 7 bases. Coverage ceases 3 residues before the CDR3 finishes, and the germline J gene fills in the end. The CDR3 has 13 residues. CDR1 is DFQATT and CDR2 is SNEGSKA in the germline V gene (reference sequence). V lost 5 bases and J lost 7; bases outside the gene matches: 8.

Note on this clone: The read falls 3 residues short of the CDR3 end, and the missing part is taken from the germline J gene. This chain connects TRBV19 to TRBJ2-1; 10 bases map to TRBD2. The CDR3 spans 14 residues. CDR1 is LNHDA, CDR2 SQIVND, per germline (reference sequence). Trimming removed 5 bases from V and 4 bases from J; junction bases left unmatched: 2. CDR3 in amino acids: CASSLGLAYNEQFF. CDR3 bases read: TGTGCCAGTAGTCTGGGACTAGCGTACAATGAG. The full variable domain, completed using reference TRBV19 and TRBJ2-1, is DGGITQSPKYLFRKEGQNVTLSCEQNLNHDAMYWYRQDPGQGLRLIYYSQIVNDFQKGDIAEGYSVSREKKESFPLTVTSAQKNPTAFYLCASSLGLAYNEQFFGPGTRLTVL.

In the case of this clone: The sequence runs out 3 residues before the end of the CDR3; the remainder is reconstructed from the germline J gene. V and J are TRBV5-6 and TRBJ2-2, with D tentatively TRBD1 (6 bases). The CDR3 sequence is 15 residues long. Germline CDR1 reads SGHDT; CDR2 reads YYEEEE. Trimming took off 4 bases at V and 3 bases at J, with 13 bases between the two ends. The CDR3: CASSTYRDDTGELFF. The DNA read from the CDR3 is TGTGCCAGCAGCACCTACAGGGACGACACCGGGGAG. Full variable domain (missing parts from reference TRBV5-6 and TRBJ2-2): DAGVTQSPTHLIKTRGQQVTLRCSPKSGHDTVSWYQQALGQGPQFIFQYYEEEERQRGNFPDRFSGHQFPNYSSELNVNALLLGDSALYLCASSTYRDDTGELFFGEGSRLTVL.